This T cell receptor beta chain was found in a study of STAT3 mutations in large granular lymphocyte leukemia. Study-level findings and limits: In some patients, a small highly pathogenic clone possibly went undetected. Suggested: STAT3 mutation was not the ancestral event for these clonal expansions. Treatment regimens differed across patients between samplings. Every T-LGLL patient had at least one immunodominant TCRbeta clonotype.

Points on this clone: Its antigen is not identified.

V was clipped by 4 bases and J by 6 bases, with 16 bases between them. Germline-derived CDR1 and CDR2 are SGHRS and YFSETQ. This CDR3 contains 14 residues. Profiled with immunoSEQ multiplex PCR; TCRdb holds only in-frame clones, not every one. This sample has 30,000 to 35,000 clones, with 65% to 80% found just once. This chain uses TRBV5-1 with TRBJ1-2; tentatively, D is TRBD1 (6 bases). Sequenced sample: peripheral blood mononuclear cells. The source of this sequence is a woman between 50 and 59 years old with T-cell large granular lymphocyte leukemia. Some clones in this sample may be carry-over from other donors' samples. The CDR3 reads CASSAMRGAHGYTF. CDR3 DNA: TGCGCCAGCAGCGCAATGAGGGGGGCGCATGGCTACACCTTC.